This paragraph covers one T cell receptor beta chain sequence. This record belongs to a study of blood T cell repertoires in COVID-19. The overall study: Whether acute or convalescent, the COVID-19 samples came from the United States, Italy and Spain. T cells, B-cell-depleted T cells, or PBMCs supplied cDNA or gDNA.

It was within 2 weeks before study entry that exposed participants met a COVID-19 case. In the authors' methods: Reference gene primers were amplified, and this amplification served to estimate nucleated cell counts. Produced via immunoSEQ multiplex PCR; TCRdb's table is partial and in-frame only. V and J calls plus clone size are reproduced from that table; the DNA served to infer D and trimming. The data show approximately 200,000 clones, with roughly 88% seen just once and around 3.7% held by the top ten. This clonotype was obtained from a woman between 25 and 40 years old who had been exposed to COVID-19. Input material: PBMCs or T cells enriched from blood (not recorded which).

The CDR3 protein is CASSFVTGRLFF. CDR3 nucleotide sequence: TGTGCCAGCAGTTTTGTGACAGGGCGTTTGTTTTTT. This rearrangement joins TRBV27 to TRBJ1-4; 7 bases agree with TRBD1. CDR1 is MNHEY, CDR2 SMNVEV, per germline (reference sequence). This CDR3 is 12 amino acids long. V lost 3 bases and J lost 15; bases outside the gene matches: 7. The entire variable domain, with the rest obtained from reference TRBV27 and TRBJ1-4, is as follows: EAQVTQNPRYLITVTGKKLTVTCSQNMNHEYMSWYRQDPGLGLRQIYYSMNVEVTDKGDVPEGYKVSRKEKRNFPLILESPSPNQTSLYFCASSFVTGRLFFGSGTQLSVL.